The 21 T cell receptor beta chains given below trace back to one sample, sequenced in a study of T cell responses to AZD1222 COVID-19 vaccine. Repertoires were generated with immunoSEQ multiplex PCR, while TCRdb's copy carries only in-frame clones and drops some. Here the sample spans about 140,000 clones, roughly 90% being singletons. Sequenced here: peripheral blood, sampled on day 0 of AZD1222 vaccination. The receptors come from an adult in good health.

This clone has just one count. V gene TRBV6-6 combines with J gene TRBJ2-3; 8 nucleotides align to TRBD1. The CDR3 covers 15 residues. Looked up from germline, CDR1 is MNHNY and CDR2 is SVGAGI (reference sequence). Losses at the gene ends were 6 bases for V and 2 bases for J; bases not matched to a gene: 7. CDR3 loop: CASRSTGDHTDTQYF. The CDR3 region has the DNA TGTGCCAGCAGATCGACAGGGGATCACACAGATACGCAGTATTTT.

The chain employs TRBV28 and TRBJ2-7; D tentatively fits TRBD1 or TRBD2 (6 bases each). In germline, CDR1 is MDHEN, CDR2 SYDVKM. This CDR3 region has 16 residues. V gave up 1 base and J gave up 6 bases, with 19 bases separating them. CDR3 DNA sequence: TGTGCCAGCAGTTTATTCGGAGGGGGAAACACCGCCGAGCAGTACTTC. Encoded protein: CASSLFGGGNTAEQYF. The variable domain in full, with the rest retrieved from reference TRBV28 and TRBJ2-7, is DVKVTQSSRYLVKRTGEKVFLECVQDMDHENMFWYRQDPGLGLRLIYFSYDVKMKEKGDIPEGYSVSREKKERFSLILESASTNQTSMYLCASSLFGGGNTAEQYFGPGTRLTVT.

The rearrangement uses TRBV29-1 and TRBJ1-2; 9 nucleotides align to TRBD1. Trimming removed 6 bases from V and 8 bases from J; junction bases left unmatched: 7. Germline loops: CDR1 SQVTM, CDR2 ANQGSEA. The CDR3 length is 12 residues. The DNA of the CDR3 is TGCAGCGTAGGCGACAGGGGGGGAGGCTACACCTTC. It is translated as CSVGDRGGGYTF.

V gene TRBV12-5 combines with J gene TRBJ1-1, with D unclear. CDR1 is LGHNT, CDR2 FRNRAP, per germline. The V and J ends lost 6 bases and 7 bases respectively, with 12 bases between them. The CDR3 length is 12 residues. In nucleotides, the CDR3 is TGTGCTAGTGGACCTGAGTGGGGTGAAGCTTTCTTT. It yields the protein CASGPEWGEAFF. Using reference TRBV12-5 and TRBJ1-1 for the parts outside the CDR3, the full variable domain is DARVTQTPRHKVTEMGQEVTMRCQPILGHNTVFWYRQTMMQGLELLAYFRNRAPLDDSGMPKDRFSAEMPDATLATLKIQPSEPRDSAVYFCASGPEWGEAFFGQGTRLTVV.

The chain uses TRBV28 and TRBJ1-2; 7 bases line up with TRBD1. Per germline, CDR1 MDHEN and CDR2 SYDVKM. The length of the CDR3 is 13 residues. V lost 8 bases and J lost 11; bases outside the gene matches: 14. CDR3: CASRRDSLFGYTF. The CDR3 DNA reads TGTGCCAGCCGCCGGGACAGTCTATTTGGGTACACCTTC.

V gene TRBV7-8 combines with J gene TRBJ1-3; the D gene is possibly TRBD1 (6 bases). The CDR3 is 15 amino acids. Per the germline V gene, CDR1 is SGHVS and CDR2 is FQNEAQ. The ends were cut back, 5 bases at V and 4 bases at J, with 15 bases in the middle. Here the CDR3 DNA reads TGTGCCAGCAGCCCCAACAGGGTTTCGGGAAACACCATATATTTT. Its protein product is CASSPNRVSGNTIYF. The full variable domain, in which reference TRBV7-8 and TRBJ1-3 provide the parts outside the CDR3, is GAGVSQSPRYKVAKRGQDVALRCDPISGHVSLFWYQQALGQGPEFLTYFQNEAQLDKSGLPSDRFFAERPEGSVSTLKIQRTQQEDSAVYLCASSPNRVSGNTIYFGEGSWLTVV.

This chain connects TRBV7-3 to TRBJ2-7; a possible D gene is TRBD2 (5 bases). CDR1 and CDR2 (germline): SGHTA, FQGTGA. Trimming shortened V by 1 base and J by 0 bases, and 10 bases separated the two germline ends. The CDR3 length is 15 residues. In DNA form, the CDR3 reads TGTGCCAGCAGCTTAAACGGGGTCAGCTCCTACGAGCAGTACTTC. Its translation: CASSLNGVSSYEQYF.

CDR3 protein: CASSYSGGNTIYF. The CDR3 coding sequence is TGTGCCAGCAGTTACTCGGGGGGGAACACCATATATTTT. This chain uses TRBV6-6 with TRBJ1-3; D possibly corresponds to TRBD1 (5 bases). Deletions cut 0 bases from V and 7 bases from J, with 7 bases between. Germline assignment: CDR1 MNHNY and CDR2 SVGAGI (reference sequence). The CDR3 is 13 amino acids.

This clone was counted once. V usage is TRBV6-5 and J usage is TRBJ1-3; D remains ambiguous. The CDR3 runs 14 residues. From germline, CDR1 is MNHEY and CDR2 SVGAGI. With 8 bases removed from V and 4 bases from J, the gap between germline ends came to 15 bases. In DNA form, the CDR3 reads TGTGCCAGCCATGACGGACTCTCGGGAAACACCATATATTTT. This codes for CASHDGLSGNTIYF.

This chain uses TRBV19 with TRBJ1-2; 9 nucleotides match TRBD1. Germline V lookup: CDR1 LNHDA, CDR2 SQIVND (reference sequence). With 7 bases clipped from V and 2 bases from J, the junction kept 8 bases outside the gene matches. This CDR3 has 15 residues. In DNA, the CDR3 is TGTGCCAGTACCCCGGACAGGGGTTACAACTATGGCTACACCTTC. This translates into CASTPDRGYNYGYTF.

The gene calls are TRBV6-6 and TRBJ2-2; the match to TRBD2 covers 11 bases. The trim removed 6 bases at V and 6 bases at J, leaving 6 bases unmatched. Germline V lookup: CDR1 MNHNY, CDR2 SVGAGI (reference sequence). The CDR3 sequence is 15 residues long. CDR3 sequence: CASRLTGLAAGELFF. In DNA form, the CDR3 reads TGTGCCAGCAGGCTTACGGGACTAGCGGCCGGGGAGCTGTTTTTT.

The J gene is TRBJ1-1, the V gene TRBV4-1, with 7 bases matching TRBD1. The trim removed 1 base at V and 6 bases at J, leaving 5 bases unmatched. In germline, CDR1 is MGHRA, CDR2 YSYEKL. The CDR3 consists of 14 residues. CDR3 bases: TGCGCCAGCAGCCAAGGAGGGGGCTTCGCTGAAGCTTTCTTT. Protein: CASSQGGGFAEAFF.

This rearrangement joins TRBV6-1 to TRBJ1-6, with no clear D. Germline V lookup: CDR1 MNHNS, CDR2 SASEGT. The CDR3 consists of 16 residues. V lost 2 bases, J lost 9 bases, and 17 bases lay in between. The CDR3: CASSEKVNIVPSPLHF. The CDR3 nucleotides are TGTGCCAGCAGTGAAAAGGTGAATATCGTCCCTTCACCCCTCCACTTT.

V gene TRBV6-5 combines with J gene TRBJ1-1; D might be TRBD1 (5 bases). The CDR3 runs 15 residues. V lost 0 bases, J lost 4 bases, and 12 bases lay in between. CDR1 is MNHEY and CDR2 is SVGAGI in the germline V gene. The CDR3 loop reads CASSYSAGTGTEAFF. Here the CDR3 DNA reads TGTGCCAGCAGTTACTCGGCGGGGACGGGCACTGAAGCTTTCTTT.

This chain uses TRBV4-3 with TRBJ2-3; 11 nucleotides align to TRBD2. Germline V gives CDR1 LGHNA, CDR2 YSLEER. Trimming at V came to 0 bases and at J to 1 base, leaving 3 bases not matched to a gene. The CDR3 totals 17 residues. CDR3 residues: CASSQDGTSGGTDTQYF. CDR3 nucleotides: TGCGCCAGCAGCCAAGATGGGACTAGCGGCGGCACAGATACGCAGTATTTT.

The V and J genes are TRBV3-1 (or the pseudogene TRBV3-2) and TRBJ1-6; the D is unclear. Germline values: CDR1 LGHDT, CDR2 YNNKEL (reference sequence). Between the trimmed V and J ends, which lost 1 base and 7 bases, there was a span of 11 bases. The length of the CDR3 is 15 residues. In DNA, the CDR3 is TGTGCCAGCAGCCAAGTCGACCGGACGAATTCACCCCTCCACTTT. Its protein product is CASSQVDRTNSPLHF.

The CDR3 protein is CASRPGQPADYEQYF. For the CDR3, the DNA is TGCGCCAGCAGACCGGGACAACCCGCGGACTACGAGCAGTACTTC. This sequence joins TRBV5-1 and TRBJ2-7; D perhaps matches TRBD1 (6 bases). This CDR3 spans 15 amino acids. The ends were cut back, 5 bases at V and 3 bases at J, with 18 bases in the middle. Germline CDR1 SGHRS, CDR2 YFSETQ.

The J gene is TRBJ2-3, the V gene TRBV10-1, with 14 bases matching TRBD2. V gave up 5 bases and J gave up 6 bases; unmatched junction bases: 10. The CDR3 runs 17 residues. Germline V gene lookup returns CDR1 WNHNN and CDR2 SYGVQD (reference sequence). The CDR3, as DNA: TGCGCCAGCAGTTTCGGGACTAGCGGGAGTACAATGGATACGCAGTATTTT. Amino acid sequence: CASSFGTSGSTMDTQYF.

The CDR3 spells CAIRQGTEQYF. The CDR3 DNA reads as TGTGCCATCAGACAGGGTACCGAGCAGTACTTC. The chain joins TRBV10-3 to TRBJ2-7; D is possibly TRBD1 (6 bases). Germline V gene data show CDR1 as ENHRY and CDR2 as SYGVKD. Trimming took 6 bases from V and 6 from J, leaving 9 bases between them. The CDR3 has 11 amino acids.

The chain couples TRBV19 to TRBJ2-5; TRBD2 matches 12 bases. Germline CDR1 is LNHDA and CDR2 is SQIVND (reference sequence). Trimming took 7 bases from V and 2 from J; bases not matched to a gene: 2. CDR3 length equals 14 residues. The CDR3 nucleotides read TGTGCCAGTAATCTAGCGGGAGGGCAAGAGACCCAGTACTTC. Residues: CASNLAGGQETQYF.

This chain links TRBV12-3 or TRBV12-4 with TRBJ1-2, with 7 bases identical to TRBD1. There are 12 residues in the CDR3. V lost 6 bases and J lost 4; bases outside the gene matches: 2. The CDR3 DNA follows: TGTGCCAGCAGGTGGGACAGCTATGGCTACACCTTC. This translates into CASRWDSYGYTF.